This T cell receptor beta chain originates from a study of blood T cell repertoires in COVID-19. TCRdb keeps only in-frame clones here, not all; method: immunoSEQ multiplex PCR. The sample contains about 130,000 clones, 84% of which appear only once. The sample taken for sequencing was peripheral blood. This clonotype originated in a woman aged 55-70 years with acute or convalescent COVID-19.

In DNA form, the CDR3 reads TGTGCCAGTAGTATCGTCGGGGATTATAGCAATCAGCCCCAGCATTTT. Residues: CASSIVGDYSNQPQHF. The rearrangement links TRBV19 to TRBJ1-5; D unresolved. The CDR3 spans 16 residues. V lost 3 bases and J 0 bases, leaving 12 bases between the germline ends. The germline CDR1 and CDR2 sequences are LNHDA and SQIVND (reference sequence).